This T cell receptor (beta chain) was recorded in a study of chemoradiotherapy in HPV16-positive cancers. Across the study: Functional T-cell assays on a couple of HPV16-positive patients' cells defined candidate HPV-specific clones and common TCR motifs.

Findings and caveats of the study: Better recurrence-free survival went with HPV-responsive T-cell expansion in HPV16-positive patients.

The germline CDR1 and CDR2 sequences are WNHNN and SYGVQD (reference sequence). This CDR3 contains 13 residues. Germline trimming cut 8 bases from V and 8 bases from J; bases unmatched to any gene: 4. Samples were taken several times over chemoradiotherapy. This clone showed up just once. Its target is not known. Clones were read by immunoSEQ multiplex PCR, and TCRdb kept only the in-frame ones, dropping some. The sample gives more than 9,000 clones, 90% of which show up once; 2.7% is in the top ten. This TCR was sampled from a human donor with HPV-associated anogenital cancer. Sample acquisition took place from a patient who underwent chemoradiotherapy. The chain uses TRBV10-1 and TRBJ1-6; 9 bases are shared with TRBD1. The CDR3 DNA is TGCGCCAGCTCGGACAGGGGAGATTCACCCCTCCACTTT. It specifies CASSDRGDSPLHF.